Sequencing of this TCR beta chain was carried out in a study of Ad26.COV2.S vaccination and SARS-CoV-2 variants. Treatment described: around 19 received Ad26.COV2.S at low or high dose, single or two shots; roughly 5 received placebo; per-sample allocation not given. Collection of the samples took place on day 63 after the first injection of vaccine or placebo. The donor was a Boston adult aged 18-55 years. Here immunoSEQ multiplex PCR was the method, and the copy in TCRdb shows in-frame clones only, minus some. The profile shows about 350,000 clones, around nine tenths of them singletons. Trimming took off 7 bases at V and 5 bases at J, with 11 bases between the two ends. The CDR3 is made up of 13 amino acids. The germline CDR1 and CDR2 sequences are MDHEN and SYDVKM. Study-wide results and caveats: Post-vaccination breadth of spike-specific CD8+ and CD4+ T cell responses was reportedly substantial.

Concerning this clone: Its target is not known.

This receptor was taken from a person aged 18-60 years who received the Ad26.COV2.S COVID-19 vaccine or a placebo. The chain joins TRBV28 to TRBJ2-2, with a weak D call TRBD2 (5 bases). This specimen was peripheral blood, taken in a trial of Ad26.COV2.S vaccine versus placebo. The CDR3 DNA follows: TGTGCCAGCACCTATCGAGGGACCGGGGAGCTGTTTTTT. It translates to CASTYRGTGELFF.